Detailed here is one T cell receptor (beta chain). V was cut by 4 bases and J by 2 bases, with 12 bases left in between. This CDR3 has 14 amino acids. This sample was taken from a study of cytomegalovirus exposure and HLA in healthy donors. With 60 Vbeta and 13 Jbeta primers, the PCR was carried out. The table came from immunoSEQ multiplex PCR; TCRdb's copy has only in-frame clones and leaves some out. This table holds about 210,000 clones, around 82% found once. This chain connects TRBV5-3 to TRBJ1-2, with a weak D call TRBD1 (6 bases). TRBV5-3 is flagged as an ORF with uncertain function. The receptor was isolated from a woman younger than 45 in good health and CMV-seropositive. Sequencing used PBMCs. Here the CDR3 reads CARSAVGTNYGYTF. DNA of the CDR3: TGTGCCAGAAGCGCGGTCGGGACAAACTATGGCTACACCTTC.